The rows below give T cell receptor beta chains drawn from one sample of a study of blood T cell repertoires in COVID-19. Sequencing was performed with immunoSEQ multiplex PCR; in TCRdb, only in-frame clones are kept and a portion is missing. The table includes around 450,000 clones, 75% to 90% detected once. Sequencing used peripheral blood. The receptors originated from a woman aged 25 to 39 with acute or convalescent COVID-19. CDR3s leave out the opening cysteine and the closing phenylalanine or tryptophan.

v_gene	j_gene	CDR3aa
TRBV9	TRBJ1-4	ASSVGSGSNEKLF
TRBV5-1	TRBJ2-5	ASSIGETQY
TRBV5-1	TRBJ2-5	ASSFSTAQETQY
TRBV29-1	TRBJ2-1	SVDRILLSDRIDEQF
TRBV3-1/TRBV3-2	TRBJ2-5	ASSLLTGRETQY
TRBV11-1	TRBJ2-1	ASSLSGYNEQF
TRBV19	TRBJ1-4	ATRAGFDRLEKLF
TRBV2	TRBJ1-5	ASSGSENQPQH
TRBV28	TRBJ1-1	ASSLGGVSNTEAF
TRBV20-1	TRBJ1-5	SASPSPGQKKYNSNQPQH
TRBV14	TRBJ2-1	ASSQDLRDEQF
TRBV19	TRBJ1-1	ASSASQGKNTEAF
TRBV10-3	TRBJ2-7	AISEGGSYEQY
TRBV24-1	TRBJ2-1	ATSDSPRGGGNEQF
TRBV3-1/TRBV3-2	TRBJ1-5	ASSQGDRGNNQPQH
TRBV3-1/TRBV3-2	TRBJ1-6	ASSQDNNSPLH
TRBV24-1	TRBJ2-2	ATSRSEHTGELF
TRBV5-1	TRBJ2-1	ASSLVAGSNEQF
TRBV11-2	TRBJ2-5	ASSLGTWETQY
TRBV28	TRBJ1-4	ASSQEIGAAEKLF
TRBV19	TRBJ1-5	ASSIRQGIQPQH
TRBV30	TRBJ2-1	AWSVMPETYNEQF
TRBV3-1/TRBV3-2	TRBJ1-4	ASSKGANEKLF
TRBV27	TRBJ2-1	ASRGKGWGAPNNEQF
TRBV19	TRBJ1-5	ASSAGRVDNQPQH
TRBV6-5	TRBJ2-7	ASSYSSGSYEQY
TRBV4-1	TRBJ2-7	ASSQDHSYEQY
TRBV11-2	TRBJ2-7	ASSLDPGGSYEQY
TRBV2	TRBJ2-1	ASRGGEAGYNEQF
TRBV7-9	TRBJ1-4	ASSLAYGEEGEKLF
TRBV7-3	TRBJ2-3	ASRGPSGTRRYSTDTQY
TRBV9	TRBJ2-7	ASSVAEGRLLYEQY
TRBV6-4	TRBJ2-7	ARPGHDHYEQY
TRBV27	TRBJ2-1	ASSSLPSGGSYNEQF
TRBV4-1	TRBJ2-1	ASSHPAGVDEQF
TRBV6-5	TRBJ2-7	ASRETGATSYEQY
TRBV10-2	TRBJ2-3	ASSDSGAPDTQY
TRBV7-2	TRBJ2-1	ASSLVNWAGNEQF
TRBV6-5	TRBJ1-2	ASSYRGGPGGYT
TRBV7-3	TRBJ2-3	ASSFLTSGRTDTQY
TRBV28	TRBJ1-6	ASSLTSISGAPLH
TRBV5-6	TRBJ1-4	ASSQIGGGEKLF
TRBV6-6	TRBJ1-1	ASSLRGTEAF
TRBV5-1	TRBJ1-1	ASSERGAPNTEAF
TRBV9	TRBJ2-3	ASSVGTGPTDTQY
TRBV6-6	TRBJ1-2	ASRKITNYGYT
TRBV9	TRBJ2-5	ASSPGQETQY
TRBV5-1	TRBJ1-4	ASSLGGPNEKLF
TRBV24-1	TRBJ1-5	ATRTGGAGQPQH